Included here is one TCR beta chain sequence, with context. Its antigen is unknown. The entry originates in a study of T cell repertoires in cytomegalovirus infection. About the study: Based on public TCR beta signatures, there were indications of CMV infection and of a matching HLA type.

MiXCR, run by TCRdb on the reads, gives a single entry per CDR3 protein. Among approximately 910,000 distinct CDR3 sequences, more than 25% were seen once, and the ten largest hold more than 12%. Whole-study findings and limits: Based on cumulative public TCR beta family frequency, carriers of CMV plus the relevant HLA were identified.

This CDR3 is built from 14 residues. V lost 7 bases, J lost 0 bases, and 12 bases lay in between. Germline V gene sequence: CDR1 MNHEY, CDR2 SMNVEV (reference sequence). The rearrangement uses TRBV27 and TRBJ1-1, with a possible D match to TRBD1 (6 bases). This sequence originates from a human donor in good health (CMV status not recorded). Some clones in this sample may be carry-over from other donors' samples. This specimen consisted of cultured CD8+ T cells from PBMCs, obtained from culture after CMV antigen stimulation. The CDR3 bases are TGTGCCAGCATGGTAGGGACAATGAACACTGAAGCTTTCTTT. Its protein is CASMVGTMNTEAFF.